The 7 T cell receptor beta chains below all came from one sample that was sequenced in a study of cytomegalovirus exposure and HLA in healthy donors. PCR involved 60 Vbeta and 13 Jbeta primers. Libraries were prepared by immunoSEQ multiplex PCR; TCRdb keeps only in-frame clonotypes and omits some of them. The table shows 120,000 to 150,000 clones, with about 80% occurring only once. Sequenced: PBMCs. Source of these receptors: a man in his forties or fifties in good health and CMV-seronegative.

In its sample, this clone was seen a few times. The chain links TRBV7-6 to TRBJ2-3, with 9 bases matching TRBD2. CDR1 SGHVS and CDR2 FNYEAQ come from the germline V gene. This CDR3 contains 15 residues. The V segment lost 5 bases and the J segment 3 bases; nucleotides outside the gene matches: 6. The CDR3 nucleotides are TGTGCCAGCAGCCGAACACTAGCGGGTACAGATACGCAGTATTTT. Its protein is CASSRTLAGTDTQYF. The full variable domain, in which reference TRBV7-6 and TRBJ2-3 provide the parts outside the CDR3, is GAGVSQSPRYKVTKRGQDVALRCDPISGHVSLYWYRQALGQGPEFLTYFNYEAQQDKSGLPNDRFSAERPEGSISTLTIQRTEQRDSAMYRCASSRTLAGTDTQYFGPGTRLTVL.

The chain is built from TRBV30 and TRBJ1-2, with D unclear. The CDR3 is made up of 12 amino acids. Trimming took off 1 base at V and 4 bases at J, with 7 bases between the two ends. The germline CDR1 and CDR2 sequences are GTSNPN and SVGIG (reference sequence). The CDR3 DNA follows: TGTGCCTGGAGTGAATCAGGCTATGGCTACACCTTC. The encoded protein is CAWSESGYGYTF.

The rearrangement links TRBV6-5 to TRBJ1-1; TRBD1 is a possible D gene (6 bases). CDR3 length: 16 amino acids. Germline V gene sequence: CDR1 MNHEY, CDR2 SVGAGI. The ends were cut back, 2 bases at V and 4 bases at J, with 17 bases in the middle. CDR3 DNA: TGTGCCAGCAGTTACACTGACGGGGGGGCGAGCACTGAAGCTTTCTTT. Its translation: CASSYTDGGASTEAFF.

In this sample, this clone turned up a few times. The chain employs TRBV5-1 and TRBJ1-2; TRBD1 is a possible D gene (6 bases). V was shortened by 4 bases and J by 0 bases, with 19 bases between the two germline ends. The germline CDR1 and CDR2 sequences are SGHRS and YFSETQ. The CDR3 extends over 17 amino acids. For the CDR3, the DNA is TGCGCCAGCAGCGGAGGACAGAGATATCTTACTAACTATGGCTACACCTTC. It specifies CASSGGQRYLTNYGYTF.

The rearrangement links TRBV9 to TRBJ1-4; 10 bases fit TRBD1. CDR1 is SGDLS and CDR2 is YYNGEE in the germline V gene. CDR3 size: 14 residues. V was clipped by 3 bases and J by 8 bases; unmatched bases: 4. The CDR3 reads CASSAGQGREKLFF. CDR3 bases: TGTGCCAGCAGCGCGGGACAGGGGCGGGAAAAACTGTTTTTT.

The chain is built from TRBV4-3 and TRBJ1-1; no clear D. Between the trimmed V and J ends, which lost 0 bases and 1 base, there was a span of 6 bases. The CDR3 runs 14 residues. Germline CDR1 reads LGHNA; CDR2 reads YSLEER. DNA of the CDR3: TGCGCCAGCAGCCAAGAAGTACAGAACACTGAAGCTTTCTTT. It yields the protein CASSQEVQNTEAFF.

The chain carries TRBV11-2 and TRBJ2-7; no definite D call. CDR3 length: 15 residues. CDR1 SGHAT and CDR2 FQNNGV come from the germline V gene. The ends were cut back, 0 bases at V and 0 bases at J, with 9 bases in the middle. For the CDR3, the DNA is TGTGCCAGCAGCTTAGAGCCTAGGAGCTCCTACGAGCAGTACTTC. Encoded protein: CASSLEPRSSYEQYF.